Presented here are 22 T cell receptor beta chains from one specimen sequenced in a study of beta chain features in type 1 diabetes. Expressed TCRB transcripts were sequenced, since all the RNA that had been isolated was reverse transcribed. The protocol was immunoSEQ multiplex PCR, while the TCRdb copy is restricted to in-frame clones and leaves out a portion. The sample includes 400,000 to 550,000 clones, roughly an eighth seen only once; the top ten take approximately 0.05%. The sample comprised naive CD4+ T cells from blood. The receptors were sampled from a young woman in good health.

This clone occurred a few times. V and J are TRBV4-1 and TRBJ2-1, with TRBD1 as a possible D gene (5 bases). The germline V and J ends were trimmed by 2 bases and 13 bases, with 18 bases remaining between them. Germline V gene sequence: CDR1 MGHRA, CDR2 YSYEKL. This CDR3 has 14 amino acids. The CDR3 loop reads CASSQRFQGPGQFF. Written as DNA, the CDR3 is TGCGCCAGCAGCCAACGATTCCAGGGTCCGGGTCAGTTCTTC.

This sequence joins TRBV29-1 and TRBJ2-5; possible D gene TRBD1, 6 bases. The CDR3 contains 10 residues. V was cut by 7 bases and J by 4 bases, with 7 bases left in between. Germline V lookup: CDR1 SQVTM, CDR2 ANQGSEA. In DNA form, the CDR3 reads TGCAGCGGAGGGGGAGAGACCCAGTACTTC. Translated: CSGGGETQYF.

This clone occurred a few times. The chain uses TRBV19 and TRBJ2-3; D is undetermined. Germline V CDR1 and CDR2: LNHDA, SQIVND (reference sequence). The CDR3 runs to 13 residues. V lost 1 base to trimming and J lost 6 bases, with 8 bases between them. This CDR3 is CASSIGEQDTQYF. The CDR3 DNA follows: TGTGCCAGTAGTATAGGCGAGCAGGATACGCAGTATTTT.

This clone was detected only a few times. The CDR3 region is CASSSRDSENQPQHF. CDR3 nucleotide sequence: TGTGCCAGCTCATCCCGGGACAGCGAAAATCAGCCCCAGCATTTT. This chain uses TRBV9 with TRBJ1-5, with 7 bases that match TRBD1. Germline assignment: CDR1 SGDLS and CDR2 YYNGEE. V shed 7 bases, J shed 4 bases, and the junction held 11 bases outside the gene matches. This CDR3 contains 15 residues.

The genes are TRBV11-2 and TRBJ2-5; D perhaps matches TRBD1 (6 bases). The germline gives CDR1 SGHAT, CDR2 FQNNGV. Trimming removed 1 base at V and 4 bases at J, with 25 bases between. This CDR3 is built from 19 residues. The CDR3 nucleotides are TGTGCCAGCAGCTTAGGACTTTTATCGATCTCACTAGGGGGAGAGACCCAGTACTTC. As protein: CASSLGLLSISLGGETQYF.

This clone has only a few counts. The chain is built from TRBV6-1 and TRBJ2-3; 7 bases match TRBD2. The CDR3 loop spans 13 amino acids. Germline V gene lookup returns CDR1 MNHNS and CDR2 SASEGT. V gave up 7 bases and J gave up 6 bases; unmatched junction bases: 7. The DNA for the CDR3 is TGTGCCAGCAAGGCTAGCGGTTGGGATACGCAGTATTTT. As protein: CASKASGWDTQYF.

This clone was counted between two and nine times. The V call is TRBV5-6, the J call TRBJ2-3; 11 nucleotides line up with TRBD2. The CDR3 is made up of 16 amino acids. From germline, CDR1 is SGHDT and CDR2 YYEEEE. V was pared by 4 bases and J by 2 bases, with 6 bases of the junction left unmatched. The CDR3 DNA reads TGTGCCAGCAGCCCTGGGACTAGCGGACTCACAGATACGCAGTATTTT. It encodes CASSPGTSGLTDTQYF.

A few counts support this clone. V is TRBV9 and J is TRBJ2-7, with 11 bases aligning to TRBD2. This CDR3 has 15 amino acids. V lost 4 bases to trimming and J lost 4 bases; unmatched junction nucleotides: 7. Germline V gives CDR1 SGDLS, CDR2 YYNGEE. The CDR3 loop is CASSPLSSGGYEQYF. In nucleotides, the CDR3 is TGTGCCAGCAGCCCCCTGTCTAGCGGGGGGTACGAGCAGTACTTC.

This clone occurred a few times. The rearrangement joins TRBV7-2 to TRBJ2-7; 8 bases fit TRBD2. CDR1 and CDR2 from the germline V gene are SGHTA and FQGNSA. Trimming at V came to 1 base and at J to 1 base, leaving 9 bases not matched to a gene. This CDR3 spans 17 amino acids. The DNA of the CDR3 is TGTGCCAGCAGCTTAGGTGCCGGCGGGAGGTGGTCCTACGAGCAGTACTTC. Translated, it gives CASSLGAGGRWSYEQYF.

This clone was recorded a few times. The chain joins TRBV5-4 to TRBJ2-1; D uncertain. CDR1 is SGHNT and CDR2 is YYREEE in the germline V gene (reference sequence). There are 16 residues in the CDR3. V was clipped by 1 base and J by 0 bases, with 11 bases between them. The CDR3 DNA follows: TGTGCCAGCAGCTTGCCCCCTTTTAGCTCCTACAATGAGCAGTTCTTC. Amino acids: CASSLPPFSSYNEQFF.

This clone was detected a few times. The CDR3 protein is CASSLTANTEAFF. For the CDR3, the DNA is TGTGCCAGCAGCTTAACTGCGAACACTGAAGCTTTCTTT. This sequence joins TRBV11-3 and TRBJ1-1; unclear D gene. The CDR3 is 13 residues long. V lost 2 bases to trimming and J lost 1 base, with 5 bases between them. Germline V CDR1 and CDR2: SGHNT, YENEEA.

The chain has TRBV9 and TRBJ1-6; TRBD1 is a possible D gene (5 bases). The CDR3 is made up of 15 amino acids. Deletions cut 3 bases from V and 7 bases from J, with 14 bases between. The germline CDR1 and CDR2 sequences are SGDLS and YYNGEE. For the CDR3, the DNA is TGTGCCAGCAGCGGAGTACAGGTGGGGAATTCACCCCTCCACTTT. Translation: CASSGVQVGNSPLHF.

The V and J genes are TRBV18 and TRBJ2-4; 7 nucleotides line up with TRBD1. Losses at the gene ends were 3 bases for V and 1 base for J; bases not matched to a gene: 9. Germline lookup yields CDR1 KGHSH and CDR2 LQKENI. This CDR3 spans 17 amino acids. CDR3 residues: CASSPSSDRSAKNIQYF. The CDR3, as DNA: TGTGCCAGCTCACCTTCCTCGGACAGGAGCGCCAAAAACATTCAGTACTTC.

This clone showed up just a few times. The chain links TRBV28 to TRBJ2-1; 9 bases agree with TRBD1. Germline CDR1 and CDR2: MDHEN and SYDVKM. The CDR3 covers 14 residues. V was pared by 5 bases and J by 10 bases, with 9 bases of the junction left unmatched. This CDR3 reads CASSPGTGPREQFF. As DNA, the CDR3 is TGTGCCAGCAGTCCCGGGACAGGGCCAAGGGAGCAGTTCTTC.

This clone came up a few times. The CDR3 is CASSVLDNQPQHF. The CDR3 DNA is TGTGCCAGCTCCGTGCTAGATAATCAGCCCCAGCATTTT. The chain uses TRBV18 and TRBJ1-5, with D hard to call. The CDR3 length is 13 residues. V was trimmed by 6 bases and J by 4 bases, leaving 10 bases between them. Looked up from germline, CDR1 is KGHSH and CDR2 is LQKENI.

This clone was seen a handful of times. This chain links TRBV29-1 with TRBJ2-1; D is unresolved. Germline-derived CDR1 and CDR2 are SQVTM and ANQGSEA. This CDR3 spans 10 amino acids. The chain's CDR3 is CAFGVNEQFF. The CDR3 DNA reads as TGCGCCTTTGGAGTGAATGAGCAGTTCTTC.

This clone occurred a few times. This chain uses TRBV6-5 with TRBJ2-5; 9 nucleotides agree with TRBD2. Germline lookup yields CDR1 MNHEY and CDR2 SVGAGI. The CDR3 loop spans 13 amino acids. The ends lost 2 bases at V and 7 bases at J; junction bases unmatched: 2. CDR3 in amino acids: CASSYRGRGTQYF. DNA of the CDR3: TGTGCCAGCAGTTACCGCGGGAGGGGGACCCAGTACTTC.

CDR3 nucleotides: TGTGCCAGCAGCCTACAGGGATGGATCGTGTACACTGAAGCTTTCTTT. Its protein is CASSLQGWIVYTEAFF. The gene calls are TRBV2 and TRBJ1-1, with D maybe TRBD1 (6 bases). The V gene lost 6 bases and the J gene lost 3 bases, with 20 bases spanning the gap. This CDR3 comprises 16 residues. Germline V gene lookup returns CDR1 SNHLY and CDR2 FYNNEI.

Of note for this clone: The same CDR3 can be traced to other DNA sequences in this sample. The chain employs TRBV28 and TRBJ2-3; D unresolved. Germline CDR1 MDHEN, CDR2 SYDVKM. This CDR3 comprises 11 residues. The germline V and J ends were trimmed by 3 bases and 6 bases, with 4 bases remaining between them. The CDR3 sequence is CASSLTDTQYF. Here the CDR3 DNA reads TGTGCCAGCAGTTTGACGGATACGCAGTATTTT.

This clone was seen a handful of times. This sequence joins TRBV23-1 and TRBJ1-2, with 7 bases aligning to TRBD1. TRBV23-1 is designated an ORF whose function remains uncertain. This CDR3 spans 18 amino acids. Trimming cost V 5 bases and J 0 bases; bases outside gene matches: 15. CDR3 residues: CASSTEEQGIWANYGYTF. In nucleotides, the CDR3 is TGCGCCAGCAGTACAGAAGAACAGGGGATATGGGCTAACTATGGCTACACCTTC.

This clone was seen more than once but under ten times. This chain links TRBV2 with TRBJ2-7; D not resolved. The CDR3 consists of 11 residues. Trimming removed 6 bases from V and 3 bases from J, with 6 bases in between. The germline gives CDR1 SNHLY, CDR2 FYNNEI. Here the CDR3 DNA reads TGTGCCAGCAGACTAAACTACGAGCAGTACTTC. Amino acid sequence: CASRLNYEQYF.

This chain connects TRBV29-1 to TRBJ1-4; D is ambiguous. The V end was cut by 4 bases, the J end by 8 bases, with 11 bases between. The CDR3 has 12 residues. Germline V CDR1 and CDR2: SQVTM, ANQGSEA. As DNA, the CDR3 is TGCAGCGTTGTAGGGTTGGAGGAAAAACTGTTTTTT. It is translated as CSVVGLEEKLFF.